The clone carrying this T cell receptor beta chain was found once. Its target is unknown. This entry comes from a study of cytomegalovirus exposure and HLA in healthy donors. For the study at large: Genotyping of under 500 donors showed that over 65% belonged to the Caucasian-associated ancestry cluster. Regarding the study as a whole: TCR beta sequences reportedly predicted most subjects' HLA-A and HLA-B alleles accurately. At a 0.05 false discovery rate, a later analysis found 15,000 to 20,000 TCR beta sequences to be associated with HLA alleles. Investigators reported 150 to 200 TCR beta chains as tied to cytomegalovirus.

Both 60 Vbeta primers and 13 Jbeta primers went into the PCR. Clones were read by immunoSEQ multiplex PCR, and TCRdb kept only the in-frame ones, dropping some. Among 130,000 to 150,000 clones listed, 79% were seen once. CDR1 is SGDLS, CDR2 YYNGEE, per germline. Trimming cost V 3 bases and J 3 bases; bases outside gene matches: 8. CDR3 length equals 15 residues. J is TRBJ2-5 and V is TRBV9, with 7 bases identical to TRBD1. The material sequenced was PBMCs. The TCR comes from a female donor in good health and CMV-seronegative. The CDR3 nucleotides read TGTGCCAGCAGCGGGAGAGGGGACAGCAAAGAGACCCAGTACTTC. Its translation is CASSGRGDSKETQYF.